This T cell receptor beta chain was recorded in a study of blood T cell repertoires in COVID-19. Study as a whole: Material from acute and convalescent COVID-19 was sourced from the United States, Italy and Spain. The analysed material was cDNA or gDNA that came from T cells, B-cell-depleted T cells, or PBMCs.

The authors' processing: Nucleated cell counts were estimated from reference gene primer amplification. Assay used: immunoSEQ multiplex PCR; TCRdb lists only in-frame clones, some missing. The V and J calls and clone size are taken from that table; D and trimming were inferred from the DNA. The sample holds some 150,000 clones, 80% to 90% seen once. The CDR3 spans 17 residues. Germline CDR1 KGHDR, CDR2 SFDVKD. The junction had 6 bases not matched to a gene; V was cut back by 4 bases and J by 4 bases. The chain recombines TRBV24-1 with TRBJ2-3, with 14 positions matching TRBD2. Sample: peripheral blood. This receptor was taken from a woman aged 55-69 years with active COVID-19. The CDR3 nucleotides read TGTGCCACCAGTGACCGAGGGGGACTAGCGGGAGCAGATACGCAGTATTTT. It yields the protein CATSDRGGLAGADTQYF.